Listed below are T cell receptor beta chains from one sample, sequenced in a study of OX40 agonist ivuxolimab in advanced cancers. Data came from immunoSEQ multiplex PCR; TCRdb stores just in-frame clones and leaves some out. Among about 20,000 clones listed, roughly three quarters were seen once. The source was CD4+ or CD8+ T cells sorted from blood, collected in a trial of the OX40 agonist ivuxolimab. The receptors here all came from an adult with an advanced solid tumor such as melanoma, head and neck, liver or kidney cancer. Both conserved end residues are part of each CDR3. The D gene is left open where the match is weak. Clone size is stated in some rows and not others, as once, few, many or a class when expanded.

clone_size,j_call,v_call,d_call,cdr3_aa,cdr3_nt
.,TRBJ2-5,TRBV28,.,CASSPWGKEETQYF,TGTGCCAGCAGTCCTTGGGGAAAGGAAGAGACCCAGTACTTC
.,TRBJ1-5,TRBV19,.,CASSIRQGDQPQHF,TGTGCCAGTAGTATTAGGCAGGGTGATCAGCCCCAGCATTTT
.,TRBJ1-1,TRBV28,TRBD1,CASQVSTGGNTEAFF,TGTGCCAGCCAAGTCTCTACAGGGGGAAACACTGAAGCTTTCTTT
.,TRBJ2-5,TRBV7-9,.,CASLSLGSSRETQYF,TGTGCCAGCCTCAGCTTGGGGTCTAGCCGGGAGACCCAGTACTTC
few,TRBJ1-4,TRBV7-6,.,CASSPRPGNREKLFF,TGTGCCAGCAGCCCCCGTCCTGGGAATCGTGAAAAACTGTTTTTT
.,TRBJ2-7,TRBV6-6,.,CASSLGGREQGLRYF,TGTGCCAGCAGCCTCGGGGGAAGGGAACAGGGTTTGAGGTACTTC
.,TRBJ2-7,TRBV4-1,.,CASSPSAISYEQYF,TGCGCCAGCAGCCCCTCGGCGATCAGCTACGAGCAGTACTTC
.,TRBJ1-1,TRBV27,.,CASGWSRMNTEAFF,TGTGCCAGCGGGTGGAGTAGGATGAACACTGAAGCTTTCTTT
.,TRBJ2-5,TRBV7-9,TRBD2,CASSAKTSGGETQYF,TGTGCCAGCAGCGCCAAGACTAGCGGGGGAGAGACCCAGTACTTC
.,TRBJ2-7,TRBV19,TRBD1,CASSLTAGGYEQYF,TGTGCCAGCTCCCTTACGGCAGGGGGCTACGAGCAGTACTTC
.,TRBJ1-5,TRBV7-8,TRBD1,CASSLWEQGAWQPQHF,TGTGCCAGCAGCTTGTGGGAACAGGGGGCCTGGCAGCCCCAGCATTTT
few,TRBJ2-2,TRBV9,TRBD1,CASSVRWDRENTGELFF,TGTGCCAGCAGCGTAAGATGGGACAGGGAAAACACCGGGGAGCTGTTTTTT
.,TRBJ1-1,TRBV28,TRBD1,CASGEIGQGTEAFF,TGTGCCAGCGGCGAAATCGGACAGGGCACTGAAGCTTTCTTT
once,TRBJ1-4,TRBV28,.,CASSRDRNNEKLFF,TGTGCCAGCAGTCGCGACAGGAACAATGAAAAACTGTTTTTT
.,TRBJ1-6,TRBV13,.,CASSLGSSYNSPLHF,TGTGCCAGCAGCTTAGGTAGCTCCTATAATTCACCCCTCCACTTT
.,TRBJ1-1,TRBV5-1,.,CASSLRTAYTEAFF,TGCGCCAGCAGCTTGAGGACAGCATACACTGAAGCTTTCTTT
.,TRBJ2-3,TRBV9,.,CASSVAQDTQYF,TGTGCCAGCAGCGTAGCCCAAGATACGCAGTATTTT
.,TRBJ2-1,TRBV13,.,CASSLTGPEQFF,TGTGCCAGCAGCCTTACCGGGCCAGAGCAGTTCTTC